One sample yielded the 13 T cell receptor beta chains listed below, sequenced in a study of regulatory T cells in long-lasting Graves disease. The time point: newly diagnosed GD, antithyroid drugs for less than 3 months. RNA extracted from PBMCs served as the sequencing template. Assembly of TCR beta libraries relied on iRepertoire HTBI primers together with Arm-PCR of CDR3 regions. MiXCR was run by TCRdb on the multiplex PCR reads, yielding one entry per CDR3 protein. The sample contains roughly 560,000 distinct CDR3 sequences, around 12% of which appear only once. These data were also reused for a study on T cells in Graves' hyperthyroidism and ophthalmopathy.

This specimen was peripheral blood mononuclear cells (PBMCs), taken at new diagnosis, from a patient treated with antithyroid drugs. The receptors derive from a woman in her 30s with Graves disease.

This clonotype was recorded many times. The V and J genes are TRBV28 and TRBJ1-2, with a possible D match to TRBD1 (5 bases). The germline gives CDR1 MDHEN, CDR2 SYDVKM. Trimming stripped 6 bases from V and 4 bases from J, with 12 bases between. CDR3 size: 13 residues. The CDR3 DNA is TGTGCCAGCAGCCCTGGACACGTCTATGGCTACACCTTC. It is translated as CASSPGHVYGYTF.

This clonotype was found many times. CDR3 sequence reads: CASSSGERGREQYF. CDR3 bases: TGTGCCAGCAGTTCGGGAGAAAGGGGCCGCGAGCAGTACTTC. The chain recombines TRBV12-3 or TRBV12-4 with TRBJ2-7, with D perhaps matching TRBD2 (6 bases). The CDR3 consists of 14 residues. The ends were cut back, 4 bases at V and 6 bases at J, with 16 bases in the middle.

The CDR3 DNA sequence: TGTGCCAGCAGTTTGGGTTTGGGGACAGGGGGTTACGAGCAGTACTTC. This encodes CASSLGLGTGGYEQYF. The chain recombines TRBV12-3 or TRBV12-4 with TRBJ2-7; 11 bases line up with TRBD1. V was clipped by 3 bases and J by 4 bases; unmatched bases: 8. The CDR3 has 16 amino acids.

J is TRBJ1-5 and V is TRBV20-1; perhaps TRBD1 as D (6 bases). The germline V gene has CDR1 DFQATT and CDR2 SNEGSKA (reference sequence). The germline V and J ends were trimmed by 3 bases and 3 bases, with 9 bases remaining between them. This CDR3 comprises 13 residues. The CDR3 sequence: CSARGGLNQPQHF. The CDR3 DNA sequence: TGCAGTGCTAGGGGGGGCCTCAATCAGCCCCAGCATTTT.

The sample holds a few counts of this clonotype. Compared with germline, one end of the junction differs, possibly owing to a read error. V usage is TRBV15 and J usage is TRBJ1-4, with 9 positions matching TRBD1. Germline V CDR1 and CDR2: LNHNV, YYDKDF (reference sequence). This CDR3 contains 15 residues. As DNA, the CDR3 is TGTACCACCAGCAGAGCGGGACAGGGTGGTGAAAGACTGTTTTTT. This encodes CTTSRAGQGGERLFF.

Note on this clonotype: The DNA is omitted, as the CDR3 cannot be located on it reliably, and the CDR3 follows TCRdb's listing. The V gene is TRBV30, the J gene TRBJ2-7; the table's D gene call, TRBD1, was not cross checked with the DNA. The length of the CDR3 is 15 amino acids, counting both ends. CDR1 is GTSNPN and CDR2 is SVGIG in the germline V gene (reference sequence). Here the CDR3 reads CAWSVGQGATYEQHF.

The chain carries TRBV7-2 and TRBJ1-1, with D possibly TRBD1 on 5 matching bases. The CDR3 has 17 amino acids. V was trimmed by 5 bases and J by 3 bases, leaving 22 bases between them. Per germline, CDR1 SGHTA and CDR2 FQGNSA. DNA of the CDR3: TGTGCCAGCAGCCCAGGTTGGATTGGGGCCTACTACACTGAAGCTTTCTTT. Translation gives CASSPGWIGAYYTEAFF.

The chain links TRBV7-9 to TRBJ2-1; 8 nucleotides match TRBD2. Trimming took 3 bases from V and 8 from J; bases not matched to a gene: 12. The CDR3 is 16 amino acids. Germline lookup yields CDR1 SEHNR and CDR2 FQNEAQ (reference sequence). The CDR3 DNA is TGTGCCAGCAGCTTTACAGCGGGAGTTTATTCCGATGAGCAGTTCTTC. Amino acids: CASSFTAGVYSDEQFF.

In its sample, this clonotype was seen many times. The chain couples TRBV7-9 to TRBJ2-1; TRBD2 agrees at 8 bases. Germline CDR1 and CDR2: SEHNR and FQNEAQ (reference sequence). CDR3 length: 16 amino acids. The V gene end was trimmed by 2 bases and the J gene end by 7 bases; junction bases not matched to a gene: 10. In DNA form, the CDR3 reads TGTGCCAGCAGCTTATTGCGGGGGGCGGGGGAGAATGAGCAGTTCTTC. It specifies CASSLLRGAGENEQFF.

The table lists this clonotype with many counts. The chain has TRBV15 and TRBJ1-4, with 7 bases lining up with TRBD1. From germline, CDR1 is LNHNV and CDR2 YYDKDF (reference sequence). V trimming: 1 base; J trimming: 3 bases; junction bases outside the gene matches: 2. The CDR3 length is 15 residues. The CDR3 is CATSRVGTANEKLFF. The CDR3 nucleotides are TGTGCCACCAGCAGAGTCGGGACAGCTAATGAAAAACTGTTTTTT.

This clonotype came up many times. This chain uses TRBV6-5 with TRBJ1-5; D ambiguous. The V gene's germline CDR1 is MNHEY and CDR2 SVGAGI. V lost 2 bases and J 4 bases, leaving 6 bases between the germline ends. This CDR3 contains 13 residues. The CDR3 loop reads CASSYRENQPQHF. The CDR3 DNA sequence: TGTGCCAGCAGTTACAGGGAGAATCAGCCCCAGCATTTT.

On this clonotype itself: A read error may be the cause here, since a much bigger clone is one base away. The V and J genes are TRBV6-1 and TRBJ1-2; D not resolved. CDR1 and CDR2 (germline): MNHNS, SASEGT. The length of the CDR3 is 15 residues. CDR3: CTSSRQATLWYGYTF. CDR3 coding DNA: TGTACCAGCAGCCGGCAGGCCACCCTTTGGTATGGCTACACCTTC.

This clonotype occurred many times. CDR3 DNA: TGTGCCAGCAGTTACGGCACAGATACGCAGTATTTT. Its protein product is CASSYGTDTQYF. The chain links TRBV11-3 to TRBJ2-3; no clear D. Germline-derived CDR1 and CDR2 are SGHNT and YENEEA. This CDR3 has 12 amino acids. V was trimmed by 6 bases and J by 1 base, leaving 5 bases between them.